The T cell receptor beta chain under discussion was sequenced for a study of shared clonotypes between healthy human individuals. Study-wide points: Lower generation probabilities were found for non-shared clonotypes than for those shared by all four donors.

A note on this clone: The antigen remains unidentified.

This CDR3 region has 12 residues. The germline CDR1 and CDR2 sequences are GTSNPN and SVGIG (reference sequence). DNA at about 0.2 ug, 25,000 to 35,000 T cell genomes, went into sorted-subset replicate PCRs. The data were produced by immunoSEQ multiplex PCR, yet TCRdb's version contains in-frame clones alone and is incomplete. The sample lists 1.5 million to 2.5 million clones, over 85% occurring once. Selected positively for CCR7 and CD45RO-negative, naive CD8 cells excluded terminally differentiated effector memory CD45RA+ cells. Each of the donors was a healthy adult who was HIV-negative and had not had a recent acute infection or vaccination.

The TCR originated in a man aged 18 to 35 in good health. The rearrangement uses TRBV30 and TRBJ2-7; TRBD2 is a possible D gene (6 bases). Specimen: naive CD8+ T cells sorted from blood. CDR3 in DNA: TGTGCGCACGGGAGTCAAGCGTACGAGCAGTACTTC. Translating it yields CAHGSQAYEQYF.